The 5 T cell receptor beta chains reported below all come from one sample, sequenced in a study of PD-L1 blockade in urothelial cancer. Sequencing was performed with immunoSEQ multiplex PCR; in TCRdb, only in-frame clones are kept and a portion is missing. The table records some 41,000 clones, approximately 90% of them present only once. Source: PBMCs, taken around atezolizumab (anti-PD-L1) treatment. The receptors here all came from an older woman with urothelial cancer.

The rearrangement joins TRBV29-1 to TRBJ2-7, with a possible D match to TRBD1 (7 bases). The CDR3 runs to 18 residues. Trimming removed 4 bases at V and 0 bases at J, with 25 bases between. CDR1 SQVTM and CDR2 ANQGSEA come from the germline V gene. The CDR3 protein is CSVAGGLSRDRGSYEQYF. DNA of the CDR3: TGCAGCGTTGCCGGGGGTCTAAGCCGGGACAGAGGCTCCTACGAGCAGTACTTC.

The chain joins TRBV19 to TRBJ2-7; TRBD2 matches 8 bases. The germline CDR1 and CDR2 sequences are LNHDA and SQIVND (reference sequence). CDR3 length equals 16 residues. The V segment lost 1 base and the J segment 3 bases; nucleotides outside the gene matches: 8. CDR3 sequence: CASSIGFAGGFYEQYF. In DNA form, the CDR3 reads TGTGCCAGTAGTATAGGATTTGCGGGAGGATTCTACGAGCAGTACTTC.

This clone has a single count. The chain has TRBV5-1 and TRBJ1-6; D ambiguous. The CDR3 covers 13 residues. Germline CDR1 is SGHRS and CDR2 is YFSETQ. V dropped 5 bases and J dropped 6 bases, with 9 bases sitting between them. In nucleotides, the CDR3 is TGCGCCAGCAGATTTTCAGTTAATTCACCCCTCCACTTT. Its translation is CASRFSVNSPLHF.

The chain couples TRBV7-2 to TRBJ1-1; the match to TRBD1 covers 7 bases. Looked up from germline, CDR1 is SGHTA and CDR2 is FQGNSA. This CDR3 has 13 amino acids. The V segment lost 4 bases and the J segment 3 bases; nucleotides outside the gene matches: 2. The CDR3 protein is CASSWQGDTEAFF. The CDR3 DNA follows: TGTGCCAGCAGCTGGCAGGGGGACACTGAAGCTTTCTTT.

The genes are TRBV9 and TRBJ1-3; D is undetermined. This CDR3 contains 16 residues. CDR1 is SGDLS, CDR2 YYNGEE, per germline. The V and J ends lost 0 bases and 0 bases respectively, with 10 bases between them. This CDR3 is CASSVGKDTSGNTIYF. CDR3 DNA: TGTGCCAGCAGCGTAGGTAAAGACACCTCTGGAAACACCATATATTTT.